The present TCR beta chain was sequenced within a study of T cell responses to AZD1222 COVID-19 vaccine. CDR1 MNHEY and CDR2 SMNVEV come from the germline V gene (reference sequence). CDR3 length: 13 amino acids. Trimming removed 2 bases from V and 9 bases from J, with 11 bases in between. Using immunoSEQ multiplex PCR, the repertoire was profiled, and TCRdb retains in-frame clones only, with some absent. The sample includes about 120,000 clones, roughly 87% of them seen just once. With respect to this clone: Its antigen remains unidentified.

Study results and caveats: Repertoires were obtained only post-peak T cell response. Recipients of AZD1222 seropositive at baseline numbered only 6 or 7. White British donors predominated, females outnumbered males, and clonal diversity was possibly underestimated. Of spike-specific TCRs, nearly half reportedly target regions left unmutated in variants.

The sample consisted of peripheral blood, taken on day 0 of AZD1222 vaccination. The sequence was collected from an adult in good health. The V call is TRBV27, the J call TRBJ1-5; D not resolved. CDR3 sequence reads: CASSLGIMAPQHF. The CDR3, as DNA: TGTGCCAGCAGTTTAGGCATAATGGCGCCCCAGCATTTT.